Given below is one T cell receptor beta chain in context. Its antigen is unidentified. Just one base apart from a much larger clone, this may be a read error. The data were obtained in a study of blood T cells in healthy people across ages. Study results and caveats: Compared with aged donors, long-lived donors showed fewer expanded clones, suggesting selection.

Primers used in a second PCR of about 6 to 11 cycles were a sample-barcoded 5' primer and a J-beta primer mix. A 12-random-nucleotide template-switch adaptor tagged each cDNA molecule. TCRdb re-called the 5' RACE reads with MiXCR, one entry per CDR3 protein. The data contain fewer than 2,000,000 distinct CDR3 sequences, about 32% of them singletons. The germline gives CDR1 SNHLY, CDR2 FYNNEI. The CDR3 spans 11 residues. V was cut by 3 bases and J by 6 bases, with 3 bases left in between. Isolated PBMCs totaled at least 6 million in each sample. The sample taken for sequencing was blood. The source of this sequence is a woman between 25 and 40 years old in good health. The chain has TRBV2 and TRBJ2-1, with no clear D. CDR3 amino acids: CASSECNEQFF. The CDR3, as DNA: TGTGCCAGCAGTGAGTGCAATGAGCAGTTCTTC.